A selection of T cell receptor beta chains follows, all from one sample in a study of cytomegalovirus exposure and HLA in healthy donors. TCRdb's table, derived via immunoSEQ multiplex PCR, lists solely in-frame clones and lacks some. The sample has about 120,000 clones, roughly 70% seen once. What was sequenced was PBMCs. These receptors came from a woman between 40 and 50 years old in good health and CMV-seronegative. Both conserved end residues are part of each CDR3. The D gene is left open where the match is weak.

j_gene,d_gene,v_gene,CDR3aa
TRBJ2-2,TRBD2,TRBV4-1,CASSQDLGGGFIGELFF
TRBJ2-5,.,TRBV10-3,CAISRGQETQYF
TRBJ2-7,TRBD1,TRBV27,CASSLGTGGWQYF
TRBJ1-5,TRBD1,TRBV6-6,CASKKDRGPGQPQHF
TRBJ2-1,.,TRBV5-4,CASSLAGRGEQFF
TRBJ1-1,.,TRBV11-2,CASSLDRGTEAFF
TRBJ1-1,TRBD1,TRBV9,CASSAQGQGDTEAFF
TRBJ2-7,TRBD1,TRBV19,CASSAYPGTGADNEQYF
TRBJ2-5,.,TRBV6-6,CASSYGDGGAQYF
TRBJ2-2,TRBD1,TRBV28,CASRAGTGGNTGELFF
TRBJ2-3,.,TRBV10-3,CAISGYSGSGDTRYF
TRBJ1-1,.,TRBV10-3,CAISSGWDTEAFF
TRBJ1-4,.,TRBV28,CASTPGQATGNEKLFF
TRBJ1-4,.,TRBV22-1,CPGSARGDRGVTNEKLFF
TRBJ2-3,TRBD2,TRBV10-2,CASRAGAKDTQYF
TRBJ2-7,.,TRBV5-1,CASSLGQGSYRPYEQYF
TRBJ2-4,.,TRBV10-3,CAISESGLLNIQYF
TRBJ1-2,.,TRBV6-6,CASRPQDYGYTF
TRBJ1-5,.,TRBV6-1,CASSEVQGGQPQHF
TRBJ1-1,.,TRBV19,CASSPQGSNTEAFF
TRBJ2-7,.,TRBV7-9,CSSSPPTFPNYEQYF
TRBJ1-2,.,TRBV13,CASSSPQGSYGYTF
TRBJ2-3,TRBD2,TRBV7-9,CASSLGSSGRDTQYF
TRBJ2-5,TRBD2,TRBV5-1,CASSLGASGGEETQYF
TRBJ2-1,TRBD2,TRBV28,CASSRLAGGSNEQFF
TRBJ2-2,.,TRBV7-2,CASRGGTNTGELFF
TRBJ1-3,.,TRBV6-1,CASSELGTRNTIYF
TRBJ1-5,.,TRBV6-5,CASSTRQARNQPQHF
TRBJ2-2,.,TRBV28,CASSLGSYGELFF
TRBJ2-2,TRBD1,TRBV27,CASSLQLDRGGTGELFF
TRBJ1-1,.,TRBV4-3,CASSQGPGPSEAFF
TRBJ2-7,TRBD1,TRBV7-8,CASSSDRATGGSYEQYF
TRBJ1-2,.,TRBV7-2,CASSPRNYGYTF
TRBJ2-1,TRBD1,TRBV28,CASSLDRGTYNEQFF
TRBJ1-2,TRBD1,TRBV7-9,CASSLGTGLGGYTF
TRBJ2-5,.,TRBV2,CASSEDNPGDKRIYF
TRBJ2-5,.,TRBV18,CASSPPFQGKETQYF
TRBJ2-1,TRBD2,TRBV7-2,CASSLTVAGGPEQFF
TRBJ2-1,.,TRBV4-3,CASSQELVGRAEQFF
TRBJ2-1,TRBD2,TRBV10-3,CAISVGGGDSGEQFF
TRBJ2-5,TRBD2,TRBV4-2,CASSQDFRGGSPQYF
TRBJ1-1,.,TRBV7-9,CASSAVSQNTEAFF